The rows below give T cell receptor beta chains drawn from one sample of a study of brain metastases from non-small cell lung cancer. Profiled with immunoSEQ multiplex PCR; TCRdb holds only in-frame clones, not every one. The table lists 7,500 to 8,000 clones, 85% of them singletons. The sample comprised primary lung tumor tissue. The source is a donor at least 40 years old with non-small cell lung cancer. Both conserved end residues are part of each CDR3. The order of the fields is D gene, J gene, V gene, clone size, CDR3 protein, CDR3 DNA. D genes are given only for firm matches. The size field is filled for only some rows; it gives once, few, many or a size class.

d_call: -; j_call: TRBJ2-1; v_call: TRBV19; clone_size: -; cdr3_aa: CASSPRQATSYNEQFF; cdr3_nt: TGTGCCAGTAGTCCGAGACAGGCAACCTCCTATAATGAGCAGTTCTTC
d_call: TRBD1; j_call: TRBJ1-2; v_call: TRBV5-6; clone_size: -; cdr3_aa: CASSTDPRGNYGYTF; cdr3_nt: TGTGCCAGCAGTACTGACCCCAGGGGGAACTATGGCTACACCTTC
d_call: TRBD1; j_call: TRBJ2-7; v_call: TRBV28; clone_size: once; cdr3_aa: CASSTPGTGGYEQYF; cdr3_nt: TGTGCCAGCAGTACCCCCGGGACAGGGGGGTACGAGCAGTACTTC
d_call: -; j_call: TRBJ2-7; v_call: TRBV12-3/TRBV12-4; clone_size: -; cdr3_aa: CASSLSRAEQYF; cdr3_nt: TGTGCCAGCAGTTTATCCAGGGCCGAGCAGTACTTC
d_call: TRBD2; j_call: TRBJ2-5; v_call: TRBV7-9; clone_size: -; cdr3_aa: CASSEAGIQETQYF; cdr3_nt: TGTGCCAGCAGCGAAGCGGGGATACAAGAGACCCAGTACTTC
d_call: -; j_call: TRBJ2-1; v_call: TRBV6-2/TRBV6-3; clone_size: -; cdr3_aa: CASSYQGPLSEQFF; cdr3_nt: TGTGCCAGCAGCTATCAAGGACCATTGAGCGAGCAGTTCTTC
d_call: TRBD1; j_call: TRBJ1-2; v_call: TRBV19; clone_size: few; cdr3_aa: CASSARGTGEAYGYTF; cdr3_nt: TGTGCCAGTAGTGCCAGAGGGACAGGGGAGGCGTATGGCTACACCTTC
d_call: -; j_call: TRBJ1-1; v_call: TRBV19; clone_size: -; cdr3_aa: CASSIRFNTEAFF; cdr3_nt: TGTGCCAGTAGTATCAGGTTTAACACTGAAGCTTTCTTT
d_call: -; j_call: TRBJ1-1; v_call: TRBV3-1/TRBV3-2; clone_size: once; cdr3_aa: CASSQGQLNTEAFF; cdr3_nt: TGTGCCAGCAGCCAAGGGCAGCTGAACACTGAAGCTTTCTTT
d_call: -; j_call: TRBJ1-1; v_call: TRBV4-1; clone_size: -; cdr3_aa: CASSPRQDMNTEAFF; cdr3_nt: TGCGCCAGCAGCCCGAGACAGGACATGAACACTGAAGCTTTCTTT
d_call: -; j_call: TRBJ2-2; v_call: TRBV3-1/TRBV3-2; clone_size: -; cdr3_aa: CASGGMNTGELLF; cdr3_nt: TGTGCCAGCGGGGGGATGAACACCGGGGAGCTGCTTTTT
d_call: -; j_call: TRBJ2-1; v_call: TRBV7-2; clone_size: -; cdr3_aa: CASRQTGTAYNEQFF; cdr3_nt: TGTGCCAGCAGACAAACCGGGACCGCATACAATGAGCAGTTCTTC
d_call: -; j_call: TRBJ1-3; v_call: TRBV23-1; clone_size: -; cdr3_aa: CASSQTPGQVGNTIYF; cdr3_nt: TGCGCCAGCAGTCAAACCCCGGGACAAGTGGGAAACACCATATATTTT
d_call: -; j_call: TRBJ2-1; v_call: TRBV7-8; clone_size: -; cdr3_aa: CASSPQTGNNEQFF; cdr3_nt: TGTGCCAGCAGCCCACAGACTGGGAACAATGAGCAGTTCTTC
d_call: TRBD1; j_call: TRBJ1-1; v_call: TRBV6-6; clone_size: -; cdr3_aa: CASSYSMQGGNAEAFF; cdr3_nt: TGTGCCAGCAGTTACTCGATGCAGGGGGGTAACGCTGAAGCTTTCTTT
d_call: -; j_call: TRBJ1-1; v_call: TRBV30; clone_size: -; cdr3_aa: CAWVPRGSLEAFF; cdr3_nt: TGTGCCTGGGTTCCCCGGGGCTCCCTTGAAGCTTTCTTT
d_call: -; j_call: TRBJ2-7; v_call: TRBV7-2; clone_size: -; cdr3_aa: CASSSFEPYEQYF; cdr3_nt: TGTGCCAGCAGCTCCTTCGAGCCCTACGAGCAGTACTTC
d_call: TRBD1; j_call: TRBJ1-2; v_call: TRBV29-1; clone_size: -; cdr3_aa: CSVNRGEDGYTF; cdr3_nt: TGTAGCGTGAACAGGGGCGAGGATGGTTACACCTTC
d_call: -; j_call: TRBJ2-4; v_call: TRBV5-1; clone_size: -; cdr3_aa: CASSLTGTKNIQYF; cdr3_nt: TGCGCCAGCAGCCTTACGGGAACCAAAAACATTCAGTACTTC
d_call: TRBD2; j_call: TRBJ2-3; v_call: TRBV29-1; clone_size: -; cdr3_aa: CSGMGAGLLTDTQYF; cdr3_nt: TGCAGCGGCATGGGAGCGGGGCTTCTCACAGATACGCAGTATTTT
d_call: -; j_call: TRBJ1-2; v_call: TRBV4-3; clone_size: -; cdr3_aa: CASSQELGGSVYGYTF; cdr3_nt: TGCGCCAGCAGCCAAGAGTTGGGGGGCAGTGTCTATGGCTACACCTTC
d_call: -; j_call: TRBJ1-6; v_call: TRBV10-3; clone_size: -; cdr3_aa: CAISATAREGSPLHF; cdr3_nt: TGTGCCATCAGTGCCACCGCCCGGGAGGGGTCACCCCTCCACTTT
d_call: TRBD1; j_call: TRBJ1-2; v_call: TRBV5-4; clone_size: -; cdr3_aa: CASSLGDRGGYGYTF; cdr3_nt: TGTGCCAGCAGCTTGGGGGACAGGGGGGGCTATGGCTACACCTTC
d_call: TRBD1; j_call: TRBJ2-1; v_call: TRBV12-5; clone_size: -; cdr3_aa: CASGPGQGGNEQFF; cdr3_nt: TGTGCTAGTGGTCCTGGACAGGGGGGTAATGAGCAGTTCTTC
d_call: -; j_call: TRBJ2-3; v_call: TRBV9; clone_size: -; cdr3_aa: CASSIRSGDSTDTQYF; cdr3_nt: TGTGCCAGCAGCATCCGAAGTGGGGACAGCACAGATACGCAGTATTTT
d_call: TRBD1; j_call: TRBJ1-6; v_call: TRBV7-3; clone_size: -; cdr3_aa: CASAGQGDSPFYF; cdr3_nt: TGTGCCAGCGCTGGACAGGGGGATTCACCCTTCTATTTT
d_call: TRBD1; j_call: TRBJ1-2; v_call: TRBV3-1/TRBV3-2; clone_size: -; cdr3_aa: CASSPSGQGHGYTF; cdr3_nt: TGTGCCAGCAGCCCATCGGGACAGGGACATGGCTACACCTTC
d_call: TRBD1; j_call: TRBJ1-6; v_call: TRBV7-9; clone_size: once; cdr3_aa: CASSGRTGQPYNSPLHF; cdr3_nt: TGTGCCAGCAGCGGTCGGACAGGGCAACCTTATAATTCACCCCTCCACTTT
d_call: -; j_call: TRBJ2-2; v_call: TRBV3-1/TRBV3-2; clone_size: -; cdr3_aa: CASSQDTGRNTGELFF; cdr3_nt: TGTGCCAGCAGCCAAGACACCGGCAGGAACACCGGGGAGCTGTTTTTT
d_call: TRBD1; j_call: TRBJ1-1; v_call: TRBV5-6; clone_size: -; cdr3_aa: CASRGLDRGENTEAFF; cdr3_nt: TGTGCCAGCAGAGGGCTCGACAGGGGAGAGAACACTGAAGCTTTCTTT
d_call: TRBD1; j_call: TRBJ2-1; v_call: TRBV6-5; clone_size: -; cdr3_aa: CASSPRRDRGNEQFF; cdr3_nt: TGTGCCAGCAGCCCGCGCCGGGACAGGGGGAATGAGCAGTTCTTC
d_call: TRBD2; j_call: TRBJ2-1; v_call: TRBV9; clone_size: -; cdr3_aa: CASSVVPGGEQFF; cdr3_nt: TGTGCCAGCAGCGTAGTGCCGGGAGGAGAGCAGTTCTTC
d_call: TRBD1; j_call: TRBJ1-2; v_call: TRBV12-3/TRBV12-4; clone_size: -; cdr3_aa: CASRSGGGYGYTF; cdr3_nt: TGTGCCAGCAGGTCAGGGGGCGGCTATGGCTACACCTTC
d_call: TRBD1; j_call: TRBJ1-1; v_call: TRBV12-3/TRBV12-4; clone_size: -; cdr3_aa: CASRGQGNTEAFF; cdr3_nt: TGTGCCAGCAGGGGACAGGGGAACACTGAAGCTTTCTTT
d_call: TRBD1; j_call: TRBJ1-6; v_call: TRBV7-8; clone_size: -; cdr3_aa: CASSIAVGQGDNSPLHF; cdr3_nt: TGTGCCAGCAGCATCGCCGTCGGACAGGGTGATAATTCACCCCTCCACTTT
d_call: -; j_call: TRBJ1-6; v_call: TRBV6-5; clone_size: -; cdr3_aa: CASTVGVRSPLHF; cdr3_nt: TGTGCCAGCACCGTGGGGGTACGTTCACCCCTCCATTTT
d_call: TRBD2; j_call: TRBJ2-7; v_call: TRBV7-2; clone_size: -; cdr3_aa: CASSLISAGVPYEQYF; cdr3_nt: TGTGCCAGCAGCTTAATATCGGCGGGGGTTCCCTACGAGCAGTACTTC
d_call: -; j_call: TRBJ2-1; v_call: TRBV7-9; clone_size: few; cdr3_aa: CASSSRQEYNEQFF; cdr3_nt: TGTGCCAGCAGCTCAAGACAGGAGTACAATGAGCAGTTCTTC
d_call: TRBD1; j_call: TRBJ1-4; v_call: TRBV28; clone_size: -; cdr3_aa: CASSFGTGYEKLFF; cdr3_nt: TGTGCCAGCAGTTTCGGGACAGGGTATGAAAAACTGTTTTTT
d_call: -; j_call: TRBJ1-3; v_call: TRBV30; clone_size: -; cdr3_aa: CAWSVNSGNTIYF; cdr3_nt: TGTGCCTGGAGTGTAAACTCTGGAAACACCATATATTTT
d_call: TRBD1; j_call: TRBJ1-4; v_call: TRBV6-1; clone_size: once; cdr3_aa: CASSERTGAGGEKLFF; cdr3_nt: TGTGCCAGCAGTGAACGGACAGGGGCCGGGGGTGAAAAACTGTTTTTT
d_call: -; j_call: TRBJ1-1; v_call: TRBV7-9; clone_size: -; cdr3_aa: CASSLQSTEAFF; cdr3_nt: TGTGCCAGCAGTCTACAGTCCACTGAAGCTTTCTTT
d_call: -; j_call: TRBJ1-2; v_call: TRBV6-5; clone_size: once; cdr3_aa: CASSYSTRGVNRVYTF; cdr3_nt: TGTGCCAGCAGTTACTCCACTCGGGGGGTCAACAGAGTCTACACCTTC
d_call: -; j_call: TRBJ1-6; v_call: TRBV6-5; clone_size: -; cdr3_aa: CASRTVSEGSPLHF; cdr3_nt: TGTGCCAGCAGAACAGTGTCAGAGGGTTCACCCCTCCACTTT
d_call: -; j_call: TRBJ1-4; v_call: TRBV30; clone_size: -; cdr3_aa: CAWSHREKLFF; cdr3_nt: TGTGCCTGGAGCCACAGGGAAAAACTGTTTTTT
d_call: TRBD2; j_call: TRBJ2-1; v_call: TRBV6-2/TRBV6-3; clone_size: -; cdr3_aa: CTSSPETSGSYPEEQFF; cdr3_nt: TGTACCAGCAGTCCCGAGACTAGCGGGAGCTACCCGGAGGAGCAGTTCTTC
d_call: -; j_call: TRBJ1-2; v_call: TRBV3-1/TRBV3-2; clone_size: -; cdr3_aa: CASSRTIPYGYTF; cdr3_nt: TGTGCCAGCAGCCGAACAATTCCCTATGGCTACACCTTC
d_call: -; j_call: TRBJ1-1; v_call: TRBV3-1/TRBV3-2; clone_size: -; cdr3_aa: CASSQDGVTEAFF; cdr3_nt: TGTGCCAGCAGCCAAGACGGGGTCACTGAAGCTTTCTTT
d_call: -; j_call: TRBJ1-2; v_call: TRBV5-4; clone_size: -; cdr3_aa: CASSLAGPNYGYTF; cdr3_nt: TGTGCCAGCAGCTTGGCGGGTCCAAACTATGGCTATACCTTC
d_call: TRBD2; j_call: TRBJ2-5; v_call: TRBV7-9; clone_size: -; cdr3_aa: CASSLDIVVLAGADETQYF; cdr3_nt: TGTGCCAGCAGCTTAGATATTGTTGTACTAGCGGGGGCCGATGAGACCCAGTACTTC
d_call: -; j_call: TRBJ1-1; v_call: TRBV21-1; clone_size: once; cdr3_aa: CASSDRPNTEAFF; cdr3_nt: TGTGCCAGCAGCGACAGACCGAACACTGAAGCTTTCTTT
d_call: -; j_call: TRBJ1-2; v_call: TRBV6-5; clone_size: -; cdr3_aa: CASSLRDTNYGYTF; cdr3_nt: TGTGCCAGCAGCCTCCGGGACACTAACTATGGCTACACCTTC
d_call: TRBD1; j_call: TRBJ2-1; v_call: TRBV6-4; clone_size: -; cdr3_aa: CASRPTGDSYNEQFF; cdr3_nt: TGTGCCAGCAGACCCACAGGGGACTCCTACAATGAGCAGTTCTTC